The 32 T cell receptor beta chains presented below share a single source sample, sequenced in a study of T cell repertoires in cytomegalovirus infection. TCRdb reprocessed the reads via MiXCR and lists one record per CDR3 protein. The sample contains some 920,000 distinct CDR3 sequences, roughly 30% of which appear only once. These TCRs' antigens remain unknown. The sample in question was cultured CD8+ T cells from PBMCs, obtained from culture after CMV antigen stimulation. These receptors were taken from a human donor in good health (CMV status not recorded). Some clones in this sample may be carry-over from other donors' samples.

This clonotype was counted only a few times. The V and J genes are TRBV9 and TRBJ1-1, with TRBD1 matching over 9 bases. V lost 0 bases to trimming and J lost 8 bases; unmatched junction nucleotides: 8. Germline CDR1 and CDR2: SGDLS and YYNGEE. This CDR3 contains 15 residues. The CDR3 here is CASSVVRTGEGEAFF. The CDR3 region has the DNA TGTGCCAGCAGCGTAGTTCGGACAGGGGAAGGGGAAGCTTTCTTT.

This clonotype has more than one count but fewer than ten. The chain combines TRBV27 with TRBJ1-2; D possibly corresponds to TRBD1 (6 bases). Germline CDR1 and CDR2: MNHEY and SMNVEV (reference sequence). The CDR3 loop spans 14 amino acids. Between the trimmed V and J ends, which lost 5 bases and 7 bases, there was a span of 17 bases. CDR3 region: CASSTLGTKIGYTF. The CDR3 coding sequence is TGTGCCAGCAGTACTCTCGGGACAAAAATTGGCTACACCTTC.

The V gene is TRBV5-1, the J gene TRBJ2-7; TRBD2 matches at 10 bases. V dropped 3 bases and J dropped 5; count of bases not matched to a gene: 8. The CDR3 is made up of 15 amino acids. CDR1 and CDR2 from the germline V gene are SGHRS and YFSETQ. DNA for the CDR3: TGCGCCAGCAGCTCTTGGCCTGGGACTAGCGACGAGCAGTACTTC. Translation: CASSSWPGTSDEQYF.

The sample holds a few counts of this clonotype. This rearrangement joins TRBV28 to TRBJ2-5, with a weak D call TRBD2 (6 bases). Germline V gene sequence: CDR1 MDHEN, CDR2 SYDVKM. Trimming took off 3 bases at V and 4 bases at J, with 15 bases between the two ends. The CDR3 runs 15 residues. The DNA for the CDR3 is TGTGCCAGCAGTTTGGGACTCGGGATGGGAGAGACCCAGTACTTC. Its translation is CASSLGLGMGETQYF.

The chain couples TRBV28 to TRBJ2-1; a weak D match, TRBD1 (5 bases). The germline V and J ends were trimmed by 3 bases and 6 bases, with 12 bases remaining between them. Per germline, CDR1 MDHEN and CDR2 SYDVKM. The CDR3 extends over 14 amino acids. CDR3 in amino acids: CASSFDRLGNEQFF. As DNA, the CDR3 is TGTGCCAGCAGTTTCGACAGATTGGGCAATGAGCAGTTCTTC.

This clonotype came up a few times. The V gene is TRBV10-3, the J gene TRBJ1-2; 9 bases match TRBD1. V was pared by 6 bases and J by 3 bases, with 11 bases of the junction left unmatched. From germline, CDR1 is ENHRY and CDR2 SYGVKD. CDR3 length equals 16 residues. The CDR3 loop is CAIRQGARRADYGYTF. CDR3 sequence (DNA): TGTGCCATCAGACAGGGGGCCAGGAGGGCGGACTATGGCTACACCTTC.

This clonotype was seen just once. V gene TRBV6-6 combines with J gene TRBJ2-4; D is uncertain. Germline lookup yields CDR1 MNHNY and CDR2 SVGAGI (reference sequence). The ends were cut back, 2 bases at V and 8 bases at J, with 13 bases in the middle. This CDR3 is built from 14 residues. The CDR3 nucleotides read TGTGCCAGCAGTTACGTCGCAACCCAGGACATTCAGTACTTC. Translated, it gives CASSYVATQDIQYF.

The chain combines TRBV5-1 with TRBJ2-5; D is perhaps TRBD1 (6 bases). The CDR3 covers 14 residues. V lost 1 base and J 4 bases, leaving 11 bases between the germline ends. Germline CDR1 SGHRS, CDR2 YFSETQ. CDR3: CASSLWQGRETQYF. The DNA of the CDR3 is TGCGCCAGCAGCTTGTGGCAGGGGCGAGAGACCCAGTACTTC.

This clonotype appeared a few times. The gene calls are TRBV12-5 and TRBJ2-7; no reliable D call. CDR3 length: 12 amino acids. The ends were cut back, 3 bases at V and 3 bases at J, with 6 bases in the middle. CDR1 and CDR2 from the germline V gene are LGHNT and FRNRAP. The CDR3 reads CASGFWSYEQYF. For the CDR3, the DNA is TGTGCTAGTGGTTTCTGGAGCTACGAGCAGTACTTC.

In this sample, this clonotype turned up a few times. The chain couples TRBV24-1 to TRBJ1-1; TRBD1 is a possible D gene (5 bases). The CDR3 has 12 amino acids. V was shortened by 8 bases and J by 9 bases, with 15 bases between the two germline ends. The V gene's germline CDR1 is KGHDR and CDR2 SFDVKD. CDR3 sequence: CATTSMGVKAFF. CDR3 bases: TGTGCCACCACCTCGATGGGGGTAAAAGCTTTCTTT.

The rearrangement joins TRBV5-4 to TRBJ2-1; tentative D call: TRBD1 (5 bases). V lost 2 bases and J 7 bases, leaving 13 bases between the germline ends. There are 14 residues in the CDR3. CDR1 is SGHNT and CDR2 is YYREEE in the germline V gene (reference sequence). The CDR3 protein is CASSLALTENEQFF. The CDR3 DNA reads as TGTGCCAGCAGCTTAGCACTGACAGAAAATGAGCAGTTCTTC. Full variable domain (remainder filled in from reference TRBV5-4 and TRBJ2-1): ETGVTQSPTHLIKTRGQQVTLRCSSQSGHNTVSWYQQALGQGPQFIFQYYREEENGRGNFPPRFSGLQFPNYSSELNVNALELDDSALYLCASSLALTENEQFFGPGTRLTVL.

The chain combines TRBV2 with TRBJ1-4; TRBD1 agrees at 11 bases. Trimming removed 3 bases from V and 8 bases from J; junction bases left unmatched: 2. In germline, CDR1 is SNHLY, CDR2 FYNNEI. The CDR3 is 14 residues long. CDR3 sequence: CASSEGQGEEKLFF. In DNA form, the CDR3 reads TGTGCCAGCAGTGAGGGACAGGGGGAGGAAAAACTGTTTTTT.

The chain joins TRBV20-1 to TRBJ2-1; TRBD1 is a possible D gene (5 bases). CDR3 length: 15 amino acids. Germline CDR1 DFQATT, CDR2 SNEGSKA (reference sequence). With 6 bases removed from V and 8 bases from J, the gap between germline ends came to 23 bases. The CDR3 here is CSAIDSGQGGYEQFF. The CDR3 nucleotides are TGCAGTGCGATTGATAGTGGTCAGGGCGGCTATGAGCAGTTCTTC.

This clonotype has more than one count but fewer than ten. This chain links TRBV4-1 with TRBJ1-5, with D unclear. Germline V gives CDR1 MGHRA, CDR2 YSYEKL. V was shortened by 2 bases and J by 3 bases, with 5 bases between the two germline ends. CDR3 length equals 13 residues. CDR3 in DNA: TGCGCCAGCAGCCAAAGGGACAATCAGCCCCAGCATTTT. Amino acid sequence: CASSQRDNQPQHF.

The chain is built from TRBV20-1 and TRBJ1-6; possible D gene TRBD1, 6 bases. CDR3 size: 15 residues. V lost 1 base and J 13 bases, leaving 20 bases between the germline ends. CDR1 is DFQATT, CDR2 SNEGSKA, per germline (reference sequence). DNA of the CDR3: TGCAGTGCTAGAGGCGGGGGGCCCCAGTTTTTTCCCCTCCACTTT. It specifies CSARGGGPQFFPLHF.

As regards this clonotype: At one boundary the junction diverges from the germline segment, which might be a read error. V gene TRBV7-7 combines with J gene TRBJ2-1; D might be TRBD1 (5 bases). The CDR3 loop spans 16 amino acids. Germline CDR1 SSHAT, CDR2 FNYEAQ (reference sequence). CDR3 DNA: TGTGCTAGCAGCCCAGGGATAGGACACCCCTACAATGAGCAGTTCTTC. It yields the protein CASSPGIGHPYNEQFF. Full variable domain (missing parts from reference TRBV7-7 and TRBJ2-1): GAGVSQSPRYKVTKRGQDVTLRCDPISSHATLYWYQQALGQGPEFLTYFNYEAQPDKSGLPSDRFSAERPEGSISTLTIQRTEQRDSAMYRCASSPGIGHPYNEQFFGPGTRLTVL.

This clonotype came up once. The CDR3 loop reads CASSQAGWGLYNEQFF. The CDR3 region has the DNA TGTGCCAGCAGCCAAGCCGGTTGGGGCCTCTACAATGAGCAGTTCTTC. The chain couples TRBV3-1 to TRBJ2-1; D might be TRBD1 (5 bases). With 1 base removed from V and 3 bases from J, the gap between germline ends came to 13 bases. The CDR3 is 16 residues long. Germline V gene lookup returns CDR1 LGHDT and CDR2 YNNKEL (reference sequence).

J is TRBJ2-6 and V is TRBV12-3 or TRBV12-4, with D perhaps matching TRBD1 or TRBD2 (5 bases each). V shed 3 bases and J shed 4 bases, with 16 bases lying between them. The CDR3 has 17 amino acids. CDR3 sequence (DNA): TGTGCCAGCAGTTTTCCCAAGCAGGGAGCGGGGGCCAACGTCCTGACTTTC. This codes for CASSFPKQGAGANVLTF.

Ten or more counts support this clonotype. The chain has TRBV7-9 and TRBJ1-4, with a weak D call TRBD1 (5 bases). The ends were cut back, 6 bases at V and 0 bases at J, with 8 bases in the middle. CDR1 is SEHNR, CDR2 FQNEAQ, per germline (reference sequence). This CDR3 region has 14 residues. The CDR3 DNA reads as TGTGCCAGCAGAGGGACGGCAACTAATGAAAAACTGTTTTTT. The encoded protein is CASRGTATNEKLFF.

This clonotype was detected only once. The rearrangement joins TRBV20-1 to TRBJ1-1; D is unclear. Trimming left V 0 bases short and J 3 bases short, with 11 bases between. Germline V gene sequence: CDR1 DFQATT, CDR2 SNEGSKA (reference sequence). This CDR3 has 14 residues. The CDR3 reads CSARDLKDDTEAFF. CDR3 bases: TGCAGTGCTAGAGATCTTAAGGACGACACTGAAGCTTTCTTT.

This clonotype was counted only a few times. The J gene is TRBJ1-3, the V gene TRBV10-3, with 8 bases that match TRBD1. CDR1 is ENHRY and CDR2 is SYGVKD in the germline V gene. The CDR3 loop spans 17 amino acids. The trim removed 6 bases at V and 3 bases at J, leaving 13 bases unmatched. The DNA of the CDR3 is TGTGCCATCAGGGAGAGCCCGGGGACAGGTATTGGAAACACCATATATTTT. This gives the protein CAIRESPGTGIGNTIYF.

The chain has TRBV5-8 and TRBJ2-1; 7 bases are shared with TRBD1. CDR1 SGHTS and CDR2 YDEGEE come from the germline V gene. J lost 5 bases, V lost 0 bases, and 5 bases had no gene match. CDR3 length: 15 residues. The CDR3 bases are TGTGCCAGCAGCTTGGGACAGGGTAACGACAATGAGCAGTTCTTC. As protein: CASSLGQGNDNEQFF.

The chain has TRBV25-1 and TRBJ1-5; D might be TRBD1 (6 bases). The germline gives CDR1 MGHDK, CDR2 SYGVNS. The V end was cut by 3 bases, the J end by 6 bases, with 15 bases between. This CDR3 is 15 amino acids long. The CDR3 sequence is CASSEGGAYLQPQHF. CDR3 sequence (DNA): TGTGCCAGCAGTGAGGGGGGCGCGTATCTTCAGCCCCAGCATTTT. Full variable domain (outside the CDR3, taken from reference TRBV25-1 and TRBJ1-5): EADIYQTPRYLVIGTGKKITLECSQTMGHDKMYWYQQDPGMELHLIHYSYGVNSTEKGDLSSESTVSRIRTEHFPLTLESARPSHTSQYLCASSEGGAYLQPQHFGDGTRLSIL.

Concerning this clonotype itself: An end of the junction does not agree with germline; a read error may underlie this. CDR3 in DNA: TGCAGCGCTGAAGTGCGGGGTGGCTACACCTTC. Protein sequence: CSAEVRGGYTF. This chain uses TRBV29-1 with TRBJ1-2; D ambiguous. CDR3 length equals 11 residues. Germline lookup yields CDR1 SQVTM and CDR2 ANQGSEA.

Details on this clonotype: A read error may be the cause here, since a much bigger clone is one base away. The chain links TRBV7-9 to TRBJ2-1; 9 bases match TRBD2. Germline V lookup: CDR1 SEHNR, CDR2 FQNEAQ (reference sequence). The CDR3 runs 17 residues. CDR3 amino acids: CVSSLIGGGASYNEQFF. DNA of the CDR3: TGTGTCAGCAGCTTGATCGGCGGGGGGGCCTCCTACAATGAGCAGTTCTTC.

The chain employs TRBV12-3 or TRBV12-4 and TRBJ2-2; either TRBD1 or TRBD2 may supply D (5 bases each). The CDR3 loop spans 13 amino acids. V lost 8 bases and J lost 4, with 11 bases in between. DNA for the CDR3: TGTGCCAGCGGGCCCGGGGCCACCGGGGAGCTGTTTTTT. This gives the protein CASGPGATGELFF.

Points on this clonotype: It may be a read error: a sequence one base away is much more abundant. The chain recombines TRBV25-1 with TRBJ1-4; D possibly corresponds to TRBD1 (5 bases). CDR3 size: 15 residues. Looked up from germline, CDR1 is MGHDK and CDR2 is SYGVNS. CDR3 sequence (DNA): TGTGCCAGCAGTGAACCGGGACCGCAGAATGAAAGACTGTTTTTT. As protein: CASSEPGPQNERLFF.

This rearrangement joins TRBV7-9 to TRBJ1-3, with D tentatively TRBD1 (6 bases). V was pared by 5 bases and J by 0 bases, with 11 bases between. The CDR3 loop spans 15 amino acids. Looked up from germline, CDR1 is SEHNR and CDR2 is FQNEAQ (reference sequence). CDR3 coding DNA: TGTGCCAGCAGCCCACAGGGCAGCTCTGGAAACACCATATATTTT. Amino acid sequence: CASSPQGSSGNTIYF.

The rearrangement uses TRBV28 and TRBJ2-2, with 8 bases that match TRBD1. From germline, CDR1 is MDHEN and CDR2 SYDVKM. The CDR3 loop spans 17 amino acids. Trimming removed 7 bases from V and 2 bases from J; junction bases left unmatched: 12. CDR3 loop: CASTSPGTGFNTGELFF. The CDR3 nucleotides are TGTGCCAGCACTTCCCCAGGGACAGGCTTTAACACCGGGGAGCTGTTTTTT.

In this sample, this clonotype turned up many times. The chain recombines TRBV7-6 with TRBJ2-1; the match to TRBD1 covers 7 bases. The J segment lost 5 bases and the V segment lost 4 bases, leaving 8 bases of the junction unmatched. CDR1 and CDR2 from the germline V gene are SGHVS and FNYEAQ. The CDR3 length is 15 residues. The CDR3 protein is CASSYNRGTNNEQFF. CDR3 bases: TGTGCCAGCAGCTATAACAGGGGAACGAACAATGAGCAGTTCTTC. Supplemented by reference TRBV7-6 and TRBJ2-1, the full variable domain reads GAGVSQSPRYKVTKRGQDVALRCDPISGHVSLYWYRQALGQGPEFLTYFNYEAQQDKSGLPNDRFSAERPEGSISTLTIQRTEQRDSAMYRCASSYNRGTNNEQFFGPGTRLTVL.

This clonotype was picked up a small number of times. The CDR3 is CASSFQGLYSPLHF. CDR3 DNA: TGTGCCAGCAGTTTCCAGGGGCTATATTCACCCCTCCACTTT. V usage is TRBV27 and J usage is TRBJ1-6; tentatively, D is TRBD1 (6 bases). CDR3 size: 14 residues. Germline V lookup: CDR1 MNHEY, CDR2 SMNVEV (reference sequence). Trimming stripped 3 bases from V and 8 bases from J, with 11 bases between.

The rearrangement uses TRBV7-9 and TRBJ1-4, with D maybe TRBD1 (6 bases). V was clipped by 5 bases and J by 8 bases, with 21 bases between them. This CDR3 is 16 amino acids long. Germline V gives CDR1 SEHNR, CDR2 FQNEAQ (reference sequence). The CDR3 sequence is CASSPEASGVQEKLFF. The CDR3 DNA reads TGTGCCAGCAGCCCCGAGGCGTCAGGGGTTCAAGAAAAACTGTTTTTT.